These T cell receptor beta chains were read from a single sample in a study of tumor and adjacent non-tumor tissue in lung cancer. One entry per CDR3 protein, called by TCRdb with MiXCR from the multiplex PCR reads. This repertoire shows about 75,000 distinct CDR3 sequences, around 70% found once; its top ten account for around a quarter. The material sequenced was distant non-tumor lung tissue. All receptors derive from a woman in her forties or fifties with non-small cell lung cancer. The CDR3 runs from the conserved cysteine through the conserved F or W. D genes are given only for firm matches. The size entry is marked missing in some rows and otherwise reads once, few, many or a size class.

j_call: TRBJ2-1
cdr3_length: 15
v_call: TRBV11-2
clone_size: .
d_call: .
cdr3_nt: TGTGTCAGCAGCTTAGACCCCAGCAGGGGCGGTGAGCAGTTCTTC
cdr3_aa: CVSSLDPSRGGEQFF

j_call: TRBJ1-1
cdr3_length: 13
v_call: TRBV20-1
clone_size: .
d_call: .
cdr3_nt: TGCAGTGCTAGACGCCTAGCTAACACTGAAGCTTCCTTT
cdr3_aa: CSARRLANTEASF

j_call: TRBJ1-2
cdr3_length: 11
v_call: TRBV12-3/TRBV12-4
clone_size: .
d_call: .
cdr3_nt: TGTGCCAGCAGTATAGGTTCTGACTACACCTTC
cdr3_aa: CASSIGSDYTF

j_call: TRBJ1-4
cdr3_length: 15
v_call: TRBV12-3/TRBV12-4
clone_size: many
d_call: .
cdr3_nt: TGTGCCAGCAGTACCCGGACAACAACTAATGAAAAACTGTTTTTT
cdr3_aa: CASSTRTTTNEKLFF

j_call: TRBJ2-3
cdr3_length: 14
v_call: TRBV12-3/TRBV12-4
clone_size: .
d_call: TRBD1
cdr3_nt: TGTGCCAGCACCATACGACAGGGGATGGATACGCAGTATTTT
cdr3_aa: CASTIRQGMDTQYF

j_call: TRBJ2-7
cdr3_length: 14
v_call: TRBV11-2
clone_size: .
d_call: TRBD2
cdr3_nt: TGTGCCAGCACCTTACTAGCGGGAGGATACAAGCAGTACTTC
cdr3_aa: CASTLLAGGYKQYF

j_call: TRBJ2-1
cdr3_length: 13
v_call: TRBV11-2
clone_size: .
d_call: .
cdr3_nt: TGTGCCAGCAGCTCAGGACTGGGCAACGAGCAGTTCTTC
cdr3_aa: CASSSGLGNEQFF

j_call: TRBJ2-1
cdr3_length: 15
v_call: TRBV6-5
clone_size: many
d_call: TRBD2
cdr3_nt: TGTGCCAGCAGCGTGGTAGCGGGAGGGCTTAATGAGCAGTTCTTC
cdr3_aa: CASSVVAGGLNEQFF

j_call: TRBJ2-7
cdr3_length: 13
v_call: TRBV20-1
clone_size: .
d_call: TRBD2
cdr3_nt: TGCAGTGTTAGGGCTAGCGGGAGGTATGAGCAGTACTTC
cdr3_aa: CSVRASGRYEQYF

j_call: TRBJ2-1
cdr3_length: 17
v_call: TRBV4-2
clone_size: .
d_call: .
cdr3_nt: TGTGTCAGCAGCCAAGTAGGTACTGGCGGGCTCTACAATGAGCACTTCTTC
cdr3_aa: CVSSQVGTGGLYNEHFF

j_call: TRBJ2-2
cdr3_length: 16
v_call: TRBV7-9
clone_size: many
d_call: TRBD2
cdr3_nt: TGTGCCAGCAGCACCGCGGGACTAAAGGTGACCGGGGAGCTGTTTTTT
cdr3_aa: CASSTAGLKVTGELFF

j_call: TRBJ2-7
cdr3_length: 14
v_call: TRBV6-1
clone_size: medium-sized
d_call: .
cdr3_nt: TGTGCCAGCAATTCCCTTCTGGGGGCCTACGAGCAGTACTTC
cdr3_aa: CASNSLLGAYEQYF

j_call: TRBJ2-1
cdr3_length: 14
v_call: TRBV20-1
clone_size: .
d_call: .
cdr3_nt: TGCAGTGCAACCTCGCAGGACAGCTCCTACAAGCAGTTCTTC
cdr3_aa: CSATSQDSSYKQFF

j_call: TRBJ2-1
cdr3_length: 15
v_call: TRBV28
clone_size: .
d_call: TRBD1
cdr3_nt: TGTGCCAACAGTTCGCCCTATACAGGGGGCAATAAGCAGTTCTTC
cdr3_aa: CANSSPYTGGNKQFF

j_call: TRBJ2-7
cdr3_length: 16
v_call: TRBV11-1
clone_size: .
d_call: TRBD2
cdr3_nt: TGTGCCAGCAGCCTGGGACTAGCGGGCGACCCCTACGAGCAATACTTC
cdr3_aa: CASSLGLAGDPYEQYF

j_call: TRBJ1-1
cdr3_length: 12
v_call: TRBV11-3
clone_size: .
d_call: TRBD1
cdr3_nt: TGTGCCAGCCGCGATAACAGGGGAGAAGCTTTCTTT
cdr3_aa: CASRDNRGEAFF

j_call: TRBJ1-6
cdr3_length: 13
v_call: TRBV4-3
clone_size: .
d_call: .
cdr3_nt: TGTGCCAGCAGCCATAAGACCGGTTCACCCCTCCACTTT
cdr3_aa: CASSHKTGSPLHF

j_call: TRBJ1-5
cdr3_length: 15
v_call: TRBV11-2
clone_size: .
d_call: .
cdr3_nt: TGTGCCAGCACCTTAGCGGGCCGAGGCAATGGGCCCCAGCATTTT
cdr3_aa: CASTLAGRGNGPQHF

j_call: TRBJ1-1
cdr3_length: 14
v_call: TRBV6-5
clone_size: .
d_call: .
cdr3_nt: TGTGCCAGCAAGCTTACTGGGACGAAGCATGAAGCTTTCTTT
cdr3_aa: CASKLTGTKHEAFF

j_call: TRBJ2-7
cdr3_length: 16
v_call: TRBV11-2
clone_size: .
d_call: .
cdr3_nt: TGTGCCAGCAGCTTAGTGAGTAGCTGCCGGGGATACGAGCAGTATTTC
cdr3_aa: CASSLVSSCRGYEQYF

j_call: TRBJ2-1
cdr3_length: 16
v_call: TRBV4-1
clone_size: many
d_call: TRBD1
cdr3_nt: TGCGCCAGCAGCCAGATGGGACAGGGGGCTGCGAATGAGCAGTTCTTC
cdr3_aa: CASSQMGQGAANEQFF

j_call: TRBJ2-1
cdr3_length: 14
v_call: TRBV6-6
clone_size: many
d_call: .
cdr3_nt: TGTGCCAGCAGTTACGGGCGGGTCTACAATGAGCAGTTCTTC
cdr3_aa: CASSYGRVYNEQFF

j_call: TRBJ2-1
cdr3_length: 15
v_call: TRBV13
clone_size: many
d_call: TRBD2
cdr3_nt: TGTGCCAGCAGCGTAACCGGGTTAGCGGGAGATGAGCAGTTCTTC
cdr3_aa: CASSVTGLAGDEQFF

j_call: TRBJ2-7
cdr3_length: 17
v_call: TRBV5-4
clone_size: .
d_call: TRBD1
cdr3_nt: TGTGCCAGCAGCTTGCAGGGACCGGGACAGGGAATCCGCAAGCAGTACTTC
cdr3_aa: CASSLQGPGQGIRKQYF

j_call: TRBJ2-2
cdr3_length: 16
v_call: TRBV6-6
clone_size: .
d_call: TRBD2
cdr3_nt: TGTGTCAGCAGTCCGGGACTAGCGGGAGGAGCCTGGGAGCTGTTTTTT
cdr3_aa: CVSSPGLAGGAWELFF

j_call: TRBJ2-6
cdr3_length: 17
v_call: TRBV6-2/TRBV6-3
clone_size: many
d_call: .
cdr3_nt: TGTGCCAGCAGTTACTCGGGACTTTACTCTGGGGCCAACGTCCTGACTTTC
cdr3_aa: CASSYSGLYSGANVLTF

j_call: TRBJ2-1
cdr3_length: 15
v_call: TRBV20-1
clone_size: many
d_call: TRBD2
cdr3_nt: TGCAGTGCCCGACGAGGCGGGGGGCTGGTCAATGAGCAGTTCTTC
cdr3_aa: CSARRGGGLVNEQFF

j_call: TRBJ2-7
cdr3_length: 13
v_call: TRBV4-1
clone_size: few
d_call: .
cdr3_nt: TGTGCCAGCAGCCAAGACAGATATCACGAGCAGTACTTC
cdr3_aa: CASSQDRYHEQYF

j_call: TRBJ1-1
cdr3_length: 14
v_call: TRBV11-2
clone_size: many
d_call: TRBD1
cdr3_nt: TGTGCCAGCAGCCGGGACAGACTGAACACTGAAGCTTTCTTT
cdr3_aa: CASSRDRLNTEAFF

j_call: TRBJ2-7
cdr3_length: 15
v_call: TRBV11-1
clone_size: .
d_call: .
cdr3_nt: TGTGCAAGCAGCGGAAGGATAGAAATGGTCGTCGCGCAGTACTTC
cdr3_aa: CASSGRIEMVVAQYF

j_call: TRBJ2-3
cdr3_length: 15
v_call: TRBV28
clone_size: .
d_call: .
cdr3_nt: TGTGCCAGCACTTTACCTAGCGCCATCACATATACACAGTATTTT
cdr3_aa: CASTLPSAITYTQYF